A selection of T cell receptor beta chains follows, all from one sample in a study of T cell responses to AZD1222 COVID-19 vaccine. TCRdb keeps only in-frame clones here, not all; method: immunoSEQ multiplex PCR. In the table there are roughly 100,000 clones, around 86% of which are singletons. The material was peripheral blood, obtained 28 days after the second dose of the MenACWY control vaccine. These receptors all stem from an adult who received the MenACWY meningococcal vaccine as a control. Both conserved end residues are part of each CDR3. Clone size is shown for a subset of rows, as once, few, many or a class of expanded clone.

CDR3aa	v_gene	abundance
CASSENNLGGATETQYF	TRBV2	.
CAISESIRGANTGELFF	TRBV10-3	.
CASRILGNYGYTF	TRBV28	few
CASSLSDSNQPQHF	TRBV27	.
CASSIEPSTDTQYF	TRBV5-1	few
CASSNSQETQYF	TRBV3-1/TRBV3-2	.
CASSPWTGQETQYF	TRBV19	.
CASSFTGVGSYEQYF	TRBV19	once
CASSGSSYEQYF	TRBV28	.
CASSRDAHSYEQYF	TRBV5-4	.
CASSLRPNSPLHF	TRBV27	.
CASSPRPGRNYGYTF	TRBV9	.
CASTPSRGRGYTF	TRBV12-3/TRBV12-4	few
CASSPLGGGRGEKLFF	TRBV14	.
CSVDTGYGYTF	TRBV29-1	.
CASTRGLNYGYTF	TRBV28	.
CASSSGGSGANVLTF	TRBV5-5	.
CASSYRDRRAFF	TRBV3-1/TRBV3-2	.
CASSGTSGGARTRTDTQYF	TRBV10-1	.
CASSIVKKGPTISYEQYF	TRBV19	once
CASTPPSLAGLLTGELFF	TRBV12-1	once
CASSTTHRGRRGTEAFF	TRBV19	.
CASSRRQEHTGELFF	TRBV21-1	.
CASSYEQGANNSPLHF	TRBV6-5	once
CTSSLARGRENIQYF	TRBV1	.
CASSQRATGTLSAGELFF	TRBV4-3	.
CASSQEARSGIIVGADTQYF	TRBV4-1	.
CASSHTGSGGYTF	TRBV14	.
CASSLQGHSNQPQHF	TRBV19	.
CASSLAVPTGIRSPLHF	TRBV7-8	.
CASSFQGYEQYF	TRBV5-1	.
CASSMRDIGYTF	TRBV19	.
CASSVVAGADTQYF	TRBV9	.
CAWNPSSNYGYTF	TRBV30	.
CAISDPGSYYGYTF	TRBV10-3	.
CASSLGFGRYNYGYTF	TRBV5-6	.
CASSPLSGGETQYF	TRBV18	.
CASTHPGTFNYGYTF	TRBV19	.
CASKIKGRVNTEAFF	TRBV19	.
CASSSATGGTGTEAFF	TRBV6-6	.
CASHGQANQPQHF	TRBV6-5	few
CATSDPRTGADQPQHF	TRBV24-1	.
CASSRTGAGGTDTQYF	TRBV7-2	.
CASSLNRGNGSYEQYF	TRBV7-3	.
CASSSSTRLAGVSDTQYF	TRBV6-2/TRBV6-3	.
CASSVDTGDTIYF	TRBV9	once
CASSLVSPGGWGEQYF	TRBV5-6	few
CASSLNRGLDEAFF	TRBV5-1	.
CASSEIGVRSYNEQFF	TRBV2	.
CAWSVREKLFF	TRBV30	once
CASSQERERANYGYTF	TRBV3-1/TRBV3-2	.
CASSEPLNTEAFF	TRBV6-1	.
CASSERAGGENSPLHF	TRBV2	.
CAISEYVDQPQHF	TRBV10-3	.
CASSLGHTNSPLHF	TRBV7-2	.
CASSPRQGPDTQYF	TRBV13	.
CASRPDTSRGYTF	TRBV6-6	.
CASRQGRNTEAFF	TRBV7-3	.